One and the same sample provided the 24 T cell receptor beta chains below, sequenced in a study of shared clonotypes between healthy human individuals. The protocol was immunoSEQ multiplex PCR, while the TCRdb copy is restricted to in-frame clones and leaves out a portion. This repertoire shows hundreds of thousands of clones, around 80% found once; its top ten account for 12%. The specimen was PBMCs. The receptors stem from a woman in her 40s in good health. Some clones in this sample may be carry-over from other donors' samples.

This clone was seen once. The CDR3: CASSPTGSPRTQYF. The CDR3 nucleotides are TGTGCCAGCAGCCCTACGGGCAGCCCGCGGACCCAGTACTTC. This chain joins TRBV5-4 and TRBJ2-5; D is unclear. Germline V lookup: CDR1 SGHNT, CDR2 YYREEE (reference sequence). This CDR3 comprises 14 residues. V gave up 4 bases and J gave up 7 bases, with 17 bases separating them.

Turning to this clone: This specimen includes other DNA sequences encoding the same CDR3. The chain has TRBV28 and TRBJ2-7; TRBD1 agrees at 7 bases. With 5 bases clipped from V and 0 bases from J, the junction kept 4 bases outside the gene matches. This CDR3 is 14 amino acids long. The V gene's germline CDR1 is MDHEN and CDR2 SYDVKM. The CDR3 nucleotides read TGTGCCAGCAGTCGACAGGGAAGCTCCTACGAGCAGTACTTC. Encoded protein: CASSRQGSSYEQYF.

This clone was seen only a few times. This chain uses TRBV5-1 with TRBJ1-2, with no clear D. V shed 1 base and J shed 1 base, with 8 bases lying between them. CDR1 is SGHRS, CDR2 YFSETQ, per germline. CDR3 length: 14 residues. CDR3 amino acids: CASSLMGNNYGYTF. The CDR3 DNA follows: TGCGCCAGCAGCTTGATGGGGAATAACTATGGCTACACCTTC.

V usage is TRBV4-2 and J usage is TRBJ1-1; 7 bases align to TRBD1. Unmatched junction bases numbered 9, after V lost 1 base and J lost 10 bases. CDR3 length: 14 amino acids. Germline loops: CDR1 LGHNA, CDR2 YNFKEQ. The CDR3 region has the DNA TGTGCCAGCAGCCAAGGAGGGGGCGCATCTGGAGCTTTCTTT. Its translation is CASSQGGGASGAFF.

V usage is TRBV11-2 and J usage is TRBJ2-7; D possibly uses TRBD1 or TRBD2 (5 bases each). This CDR3 spans 15 amino acids. With 2 bases removed from V and 2 bases from J, the gap between germline ends came to 13 bases. From germline, CDR1 is SGHAT and CDR2 FQNNGV. The CDR3 DNA is TGTGCCAGCAGCTTAAGGCAGGTGGGGGCCTACGAGCAGTACTTC. Amino acids: CASSLRQVGAYEQYF.

The chain has TRBV4-2 and TRBJ2-5; 7 bases fit TRBD2. The J segment lost 5 bases and the V segment lost 0 bases, leaving 12 bases of the junction unmatched. This CDR3 is built from 17 residues. Germline V CDR1 and CDR2: LGHNA, YNFKEQ. The CDR3 DNA reads TGTGCCAGCAGCCAAGAGGCGGGGGTAGGGCGGGACGAGACCCAGTACTTC. As protein: CASSQEAGVGRDETQYF.

Only one count was recorded for this clone. The CDR3 loop reads CAWRDGFNQPQHF. In nucleotides, the CDR3 is TGTGCCTGGAGGGACGGATTCAATCAGCCCCAGCATTTT. This chain links TRBV30 with TRBJ1-5; D gene uncertain. Trimming removed 3 bases from V and 3 bases from J, with 9 bases in between. CDR1 and CDR2 from the germline V gene are GTSNPN and SVGIG (reference sequence). The CDR3 is made up of 13 amino acids.

The CDR3 nucleotides read TGTGCCAGTAGTATCGCTTACTCAGATGGAAACACCATATATTTT. As protein: CASSIAYSDGNTIYF. The chain uses TRBV19 and TRBJ1-3; D is ambiguous. Trimming took off 3 bases at V and 3 bases at J, with 12 bases between the two ends. This CDR3 spans 15 amino acids. CDR1 is LNHDA, CDR2 SQIVND, per germline (reference sequence). Together with reference TRBV19 and TRBJ1-3, the CDR3 gives the full variable domain: DGGITQSPKYLFRKEGQNVTLSCEQNLNHDAMYWYRQDPGQGLRLIYYSQIVNDFQKGDIAEGYSVSREKKESFPLTVTSAQKNPTAFYLCASSIAYSDGNTIYFGEGSWLTVV.

The genes are TRBV6-1 and TRBJ2-6; TRBD1 is a possible D gene (6 bases). Trimming left V 2 bases short and J 4 bases short, with 12 bases between. Germline V gives CDR1 MNHNS, CDR2 SASEGT. The CDR3 is made up of 16 amino acids. The CDR3 protein is CASSEFGTTGANVLTF. For the CDR3, the DNA is TGTGCCAGCAGTGAATTTGGGACAACCGGGGCCAACGTCCTGACTTTC.

The V gene is TRBV7-9, the J gene TRBJ2-3, with D possibly being TRBD1 or TRBD2 (5 bases each). The CDR3 has 16 residues. With 5 bases removed from V and 1 base from J, the gap between germline ends came to 16 bases. The germline CDR1 and CDR2 sequences are SEHNR and FQNEAQ (reference sequence). CDR3 residues: CASSLGDLRGTDTQYF. The DNA of the CDR3 is TGTGCCAGCAGCCTAGGGGACCTTCGTGGCACAGATACGCAGTATTTT.

At least ten counts were recorded for this clone. This chain uses TRBV11-2 with TRBJ2-1; D might be TRBD1 (5 bases). This CDR3 has 14 residues. Trimming took off 1 base at V and 5 bases at J, with 9 bases between the two ends. Germline V gene lookup returns CDR1 SGHAT and CDR2 FQNNGV. The CDR3 reads CASSLGGLDNEQFF. The CDR3 DNA reads TGTGCCAGCAGCTTAGGGGGCTTAGACAATGAGCAGTTCTTC. The variable domain in full, with the rest retrieved from reference TRBV11-2 and TRBJ2-1, is EAGVAQSPRYKIIEKRQSVAFWCNPISGHATLYWYQQILGQGPKLLIQFQNNGVVDDSQLPKDRFSAERLKGVDSTLKIQPAKLEDSAVYLCASSLGGLDNEQFFGPGTRLTVL.

The rearrangement joins TRBV7-2 to TRBJ2-7; TRBD2 matches 10 bases. The length of the CDR3 is 15 residues. In germline, CDR1 is SGHTA, CDR2 FQGNSA. J gave up 5 bases and V 5 bases, and 9 bases lay outside the gene matches. CDR3 in DNA: TGTGCCAGCAGCCGGGCTAGCGGGAGTCAGAACGAGCAGTACTTC. This translates into CASSRASGSQNEQYF.

This clone appeared many times. The V call is TRBV4-3, the J call TRBJ2-1, with 7 bases aligning to TRBD1. Germline V lookup: CDR1 LGHNA, CDR2 YSLEER. J was trimmed by 8 bases and V by 1 base; bases with no gene match: 5. This CDR3 contains 14 residues. The CDR3 spells CASSQATGADEQFF. The CDR3 DNA follows: TGCGCCAGCAGCCAAGCAACAGGGGCGGATGAGCAGTTCTTC.

The V call is TRBV28, the J call TRBJ1-5; possibly TRBD1 for D (5 bases). The CDR3 covers 12 residues. Trimming left V 5 bases short and J 7 bases short, with 9 bases between. From germline, CDR1 is MDHEN and CDR2 SYDVKM. This CDR3 reads CASSPQGQPQHF. CDR3 DNA: TGTGCCAGCAGTCCTCAGGGACAGCCCCAGCATTTT.

This clone was observed once. The rearrangement uses TRBV18 and TRBJ2-5, with 7 bases identical to TRBD1. The trim removed 5 bases at V and 5 bases at J, leaving 11 bases unmatched. The CDR3 length is 15 residues. Germline lookup yields CDR1 KGHSH and CDR2 LQKENI. The CDR3 DNA is TGTGCCAGCTCATCAAACAGGGGAGAGGGGGAGACCCAGTACTTC. Protein: CASSSNRGEGETQYF.

The gene calls are TRBV10-3 and TRBJ2-7; a weak D match, TRBD1 (5 bases). The CDR3 contains 16 residues. Germline assignment: CDR1 ENHRY and CDR2 SYGVKD. The V and J ends lost 0 bases and 0 bases respectively, with 12 bases between them. CDR3 bases: TGTGCCATCAGTGAGTCGTTGACAGCCGACTCCTACGAGCAGTACTTC. Translation: CAISESLTADSYEQYF.

The V and J genes are TRBV11-2 and TRBJ1-1; TRBD1 matches 7 bases. The J segment lost 5 bases and the V segment lost 1 base, leaving 4 bases of the junction unmatched. The CDR3 length is 14 residues. Germline V CDR1 and CDR2: SGHAT, FQNNGV. The CDR3, as DNA: TGTGCCAGCAGCTTAGGACAGGGTGAGACTGAAGCTTTCTTT. It is translated as CASSLGQGETEAFF.

A word on this clone: The same CDR3 can be traced to other DNA sequences in this sample. The chain links TRBV7-9 to TRBJ1-2; 7 nucleotides agree with TRBD1. This CDR3 has 14 amino acids. J lost 2 bases, V lost 4 bases, and 4 bases had no gene match. Germline V gene data show CDR1 as SEHNR and CDR2 as FQNEAQ (reference sequence). The CDR3 loop is CASSSPGGNYGYTF. CDR3 sequence (DNA): TGTGCCAGCAGCTCCCCAGGGGGGAACTATGGCTACACCTTC.

This clone occurred once. The V and J genes are TRBV7-3 and TRBJ1-5, with D perhaps TRBD1 (6 bases). V dropped 1 base and J dropped 6 bases, with 13 bases sitting between them. The CDR3 is 15 amino acids. Germline CDR1 and CDR2: SGHTA and FQGTGA. CDR3 in amino acids: CASSLSGGPGQPQHF. The CDR3 DNA is TGTGCCAGCAGCTTAAGCGGGGGGCCTGGTCAGCCCCAGCATTTT.

As DNA, the CDR3 is TGTGCCAGTAGTTCTACTAGCGCCCCCTTCAAGGAGTTCTTC. Protein: CASSSTSAPFKEFF. This chain connects TRBV19 to TRBJ2-1; 7 bases are shared with TRBD2. Germline V lookup: CDR1 LNHDA, CDR2 SQIVND (reference sequence). The CDR3 is 14 amino acids. V trimming: 5 bases; J trimming: 14 bases; junction bases outside the gene matches: 15.

The rearrangement uses TRBV11-1 and TRBJ2-2; D is unclear. Germline V CDR1 and CDR2: SGHAT, FQDESV (reference sequence). The CDR3 is made up of 14 amino acids. V gave up 5 bases and J gave up 0 bases, with 7 bases separating them. The CDR3 here is CASSVSTNTGELFF. For the CDR3, the DNA is TGTGCCAGCAGCGTATCGACGAACACCGGGGAGCTGTTTTTT.

CDR3 in amino acids: CASSEGESTEAFF. The CDR3 DNA is TGTGCCAGCAGTGAAGGCGAGAGCACTGAAGCTTTCTTT. The rearrangement uses TRBV6-1 and TRBJ1-1, with no clear D. Trimming removed 1 base from V and 4 bases from J, with 7 bases in between. This CDR3 region has 13 residues. Germline CDR1 reads MNHNS; CDR2 reads SASEGT.

V gene TRBV4-1 combines with J gene TRBJ2-7, with TRBD1 matching 11 bases. Germline CDR1 is MGHRA and CDR2 is YSYEKL. V trimming: 2 bases; J trimming: 1 base; junction bases outside the gene matches: 16. The CDR3 runs 20 residues. CDR3 region: CASSQHRTGGLASGSYEQYF. In nucleotides, the CDR3 is TGCGCCAGCAGCCAACACCGGACAGGGGGCTTGGCTAGCGGGTCCTACGAGCAGTACTTC.

This chain connects TRBV19 to TRBJ1-2; no clear D. Germline CDR1 reads LNHDA; CDR2 reads SQIVND (reference sequence). Trimming left V 6 bases short and J 8 bases short, with 7 bases between. The CDR3 has 10 amino acids. In nucleotides, the CDR3 is TGTGCCAGTAGAAGGCGAGGCTACACCTTC. Its translation is CASRRRGYTF.